The entry below gives a single T cell receptor beta chain sequence along with its context. The antigen this receptor binds is unknown. No quality values exist for individual bases; no much larger clone is one base distant. Inclusive of the bounding cysteine and phenylalanine, the CDR3 is 14 residues long. Left in the record is the CDR3 DNA by itself, 42 bases read in frame from the first base. Trimming takes 5 bases off V and 6 bases off J; junction bases not matched to a gene: 8. CDR1 is given as SGHAT and CDR2 as FQNNGV, both from the germline V gene. TCRbeta CDR3 regions were amplified from genomic DNA using the immunoSEQ Assay, a bias-controlled multiplex PCR. On the study's bioinformatics: The number of nucleated cells in each sample was estimated from the amplification of reference gene primers within the assay. To quantify the absolute abundance of each unique TCRbeta CDR3 rearrangement, sequence reads were collapsed and filtered. For each sample, productive Simpson clonality was calculated by taking the square root of Simpson's diversity index across productive rearrangements. Imported from immuneACCESS, the table was reduced by TCRdb to in-frame sequences with V and J called. These copies leave out some clones; in studies compared against another copy, an unresolved V gene accounts for under half, and the cause of the remainder is not known. V and J calls and clone size are given by that table; D and trimming were obtained from the DNA. Across this sample there are approximately 80,000 clones, with about 83% seen only once. The ten largest clones take up 7.5% to 9.5% of the sample.

These data belong to a study of blood T cell repertoires in COVID-19 (TCRdb year 2020). About the investigation overall: Samples covering the acute and convalescent phases of COVID-19 were provided by collaborators in the United States, Italy and Spain. The repertoires were released in a freely available public database meant as a resource for research on the immune response to SARS-CoV-2. Where HLA class I and class II types were available, the types were taken from metadata supplied by the sample provider, not from assay-based typing. The samples were drawn from the first 160 participants of the ongoing ImmuneRACE study and from roughly 1,300 subjects provided by 6 global collaborators. Subjects who had been exposed to COVID-19, were actively infected with it, or had recovered from it provided the deeply sampled blood TCRbeta repertoires that made up the dataset. The prospective study material was composed of cDNA or gDNA derived from T cells, B-cell-depleted T cells, or PBMCs. A de-identified subject ID, COVID-19 status, age in years and sex were almost always included in the sample metadata.

Collaborating institutions collected whole blood in K2EDTA tubes following their own protocols. Collaborator samples were shipped for TCRbeta analysis as frozen whole blood, isolated PBMCs, or DNA extracted from either sample type. Summary of the overall study and its limitations: The amount of clinical and demographic metadata varied by source and participant and was provided uncurated.

The receptor chain draws on TRBV11-2 and TRBJ1-2; 8 bases in between match TRBD1. Sequencing was done on a sample of peripheral blood. The receptor's source is a man aged 45-65 years with active COVID-19. The DNA sequence is TGTGCCAGCAGCCCGGACAGGGTGAGGGATGGCTACACCTTC. This encodes CASSPDRVRDGYTF.